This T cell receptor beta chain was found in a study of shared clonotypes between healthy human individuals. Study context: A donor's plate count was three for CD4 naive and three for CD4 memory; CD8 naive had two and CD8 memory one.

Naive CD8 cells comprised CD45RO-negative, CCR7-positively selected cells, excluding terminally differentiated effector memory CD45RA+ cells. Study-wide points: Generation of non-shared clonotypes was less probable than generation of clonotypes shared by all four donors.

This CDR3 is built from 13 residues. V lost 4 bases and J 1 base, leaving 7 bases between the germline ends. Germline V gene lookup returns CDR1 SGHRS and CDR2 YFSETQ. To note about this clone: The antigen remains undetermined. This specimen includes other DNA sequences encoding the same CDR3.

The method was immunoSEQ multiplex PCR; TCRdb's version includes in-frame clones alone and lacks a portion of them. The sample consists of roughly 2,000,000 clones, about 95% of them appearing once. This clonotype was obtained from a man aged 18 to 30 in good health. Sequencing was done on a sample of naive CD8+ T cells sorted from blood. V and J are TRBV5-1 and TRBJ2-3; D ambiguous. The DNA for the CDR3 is TGCGCCAGCAGCCCGGACGGCACAGATACGCAGTATTTT. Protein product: CASSPDGTDTQYF.